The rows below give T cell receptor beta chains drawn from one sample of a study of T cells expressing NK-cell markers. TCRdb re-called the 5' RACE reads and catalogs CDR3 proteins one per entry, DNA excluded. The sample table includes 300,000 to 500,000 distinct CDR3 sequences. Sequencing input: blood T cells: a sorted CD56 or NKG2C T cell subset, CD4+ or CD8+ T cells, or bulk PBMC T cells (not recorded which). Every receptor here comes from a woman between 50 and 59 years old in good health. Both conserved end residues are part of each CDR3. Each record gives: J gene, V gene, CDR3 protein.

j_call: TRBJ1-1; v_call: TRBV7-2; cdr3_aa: CASSLGGYNTEAFF
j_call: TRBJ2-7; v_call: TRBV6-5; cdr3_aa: CASKPGTSPYEQYF
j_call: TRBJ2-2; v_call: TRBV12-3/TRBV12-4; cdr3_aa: CASSLSPSGSLTGELFF
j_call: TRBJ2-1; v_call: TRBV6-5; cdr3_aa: CASRPLGTSGWNEQFF
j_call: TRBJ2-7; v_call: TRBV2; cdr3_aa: CATQETGTEYEQYF
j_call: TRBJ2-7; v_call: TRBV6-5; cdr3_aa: CARSPGAYEQYF
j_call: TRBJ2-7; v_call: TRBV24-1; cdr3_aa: CATSDPGTGRHEQYF
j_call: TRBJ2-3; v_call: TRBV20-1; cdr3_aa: CSASHTSGSADTQYF
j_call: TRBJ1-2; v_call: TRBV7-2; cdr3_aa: CASSPRLPGDYGYTF
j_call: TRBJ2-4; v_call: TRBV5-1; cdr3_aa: CASKSQGNIQYF
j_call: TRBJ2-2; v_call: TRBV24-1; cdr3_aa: CATTGAGDTGELFF
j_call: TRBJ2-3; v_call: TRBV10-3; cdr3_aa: CAISESKLAGDTQYF
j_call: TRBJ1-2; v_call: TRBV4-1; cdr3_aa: CASSDKGPRQGRGYRHTF
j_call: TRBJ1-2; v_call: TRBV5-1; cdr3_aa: CASRPGTNYGYTF
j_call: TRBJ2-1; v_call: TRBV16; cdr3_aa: CASSPSTSGRVHEQFF
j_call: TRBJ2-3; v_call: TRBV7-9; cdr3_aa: CASSIISGPNTDTQYF
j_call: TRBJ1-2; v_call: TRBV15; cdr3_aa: CATSRNRDYGYTF
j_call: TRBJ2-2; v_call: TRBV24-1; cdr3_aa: CATSRQNTGELFF
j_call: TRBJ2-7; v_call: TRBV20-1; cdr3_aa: CSAAPWDEQYF
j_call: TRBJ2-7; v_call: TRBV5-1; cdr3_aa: CASSLGPDSQQYF
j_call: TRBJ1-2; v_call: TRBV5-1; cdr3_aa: CASSQTGGANYGYTF
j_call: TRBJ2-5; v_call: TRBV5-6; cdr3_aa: CASSLAPPQETQYF
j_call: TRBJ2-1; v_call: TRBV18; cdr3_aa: CASSPVPGAIIYEQFF
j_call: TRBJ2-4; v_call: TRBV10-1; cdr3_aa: CASSGRGSAKNIQYF
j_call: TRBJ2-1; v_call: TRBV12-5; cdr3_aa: CASVQAGAYNEQFF
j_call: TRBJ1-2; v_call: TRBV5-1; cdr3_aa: CASSLDLEGYTF
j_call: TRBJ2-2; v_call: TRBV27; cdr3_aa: CASSSPSTGYAGELFF
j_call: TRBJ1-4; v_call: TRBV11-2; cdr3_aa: CASSLWGTANEKLFF
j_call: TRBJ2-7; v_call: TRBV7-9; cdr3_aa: CASSLAGFYEQYF
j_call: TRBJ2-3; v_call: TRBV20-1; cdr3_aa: CSARRGFGTDTQYF
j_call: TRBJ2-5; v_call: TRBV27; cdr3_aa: CASSLNPGTGTQETQYF
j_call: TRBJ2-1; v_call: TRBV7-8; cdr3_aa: CASSDKGVSYNEQFF
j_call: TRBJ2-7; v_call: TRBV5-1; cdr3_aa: CASSLTRTGNEQYF
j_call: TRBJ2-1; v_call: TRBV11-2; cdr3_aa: CASSLDLAGGSYNEQFF
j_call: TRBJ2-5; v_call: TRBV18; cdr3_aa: CASSREETQYF
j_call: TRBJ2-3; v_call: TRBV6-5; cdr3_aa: CASSLLASSTDTQYF
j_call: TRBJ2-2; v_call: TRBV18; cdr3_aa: CASSPAAGARTGELFF
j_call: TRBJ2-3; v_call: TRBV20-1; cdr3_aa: CSARDPSSDTDTQYF